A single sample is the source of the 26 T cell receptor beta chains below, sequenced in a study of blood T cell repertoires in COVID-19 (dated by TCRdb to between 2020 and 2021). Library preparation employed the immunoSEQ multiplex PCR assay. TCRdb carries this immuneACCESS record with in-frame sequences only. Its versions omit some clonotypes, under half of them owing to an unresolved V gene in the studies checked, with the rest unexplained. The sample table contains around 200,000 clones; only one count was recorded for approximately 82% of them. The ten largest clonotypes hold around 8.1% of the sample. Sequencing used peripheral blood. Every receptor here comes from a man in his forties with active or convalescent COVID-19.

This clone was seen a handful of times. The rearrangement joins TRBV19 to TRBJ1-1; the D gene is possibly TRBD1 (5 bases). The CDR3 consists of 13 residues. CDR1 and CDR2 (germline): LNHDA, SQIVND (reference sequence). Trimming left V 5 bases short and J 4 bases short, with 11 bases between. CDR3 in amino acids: CASSLPGGTEAFF. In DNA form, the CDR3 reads TGTGCCAGTAGTCTCCCCGGGGGCACTGAAGCTTTCTTT.

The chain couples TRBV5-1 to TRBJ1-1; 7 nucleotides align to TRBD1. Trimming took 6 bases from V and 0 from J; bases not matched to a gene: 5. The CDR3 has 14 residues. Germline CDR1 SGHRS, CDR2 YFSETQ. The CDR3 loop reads CASTMTGMNTEAFF. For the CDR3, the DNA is TGCGCCAGCACTATGACAGGGATGAACACTGAAGCTTTCTTT.

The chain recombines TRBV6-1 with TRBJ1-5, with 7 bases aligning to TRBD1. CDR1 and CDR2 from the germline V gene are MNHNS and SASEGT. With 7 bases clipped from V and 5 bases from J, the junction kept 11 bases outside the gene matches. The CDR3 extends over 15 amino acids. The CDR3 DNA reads TGTGCCAGCACCCTACAGGGGAAAGGGGATCAGCCCCAGCATTTT. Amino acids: CASTLQGKGDQPQHF.

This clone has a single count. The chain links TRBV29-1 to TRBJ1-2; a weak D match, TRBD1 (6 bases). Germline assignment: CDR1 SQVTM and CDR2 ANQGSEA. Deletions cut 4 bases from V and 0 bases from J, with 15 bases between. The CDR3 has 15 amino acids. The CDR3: CSVVPRQATNYGYTF. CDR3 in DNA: TGCAGCGTTGTACCTCGACAGGCCACTAACTATGGCTACACCTTC.

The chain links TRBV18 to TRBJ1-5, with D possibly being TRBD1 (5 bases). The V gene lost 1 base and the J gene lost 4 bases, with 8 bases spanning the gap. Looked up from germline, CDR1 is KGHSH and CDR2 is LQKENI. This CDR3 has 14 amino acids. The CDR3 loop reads CASSPQQDNQPQHF. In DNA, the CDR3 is TGTGCCAGCTCACCACAACAGGATAATCAGCCCCAGCATTTT.

The CDR3 coding sequence is TGTGCCACCAGTGCCGGCGGCTACGAGCAGTACTTC. This translates into CATSAGGYEQYF. J is TRBJ2-7 and V is TRBV24-1; D uncertain. Trimming shortened V by 5 bases and J by 3 bases, and 7 bases separated the two germline ends. Germline values: CDR1 KGHDR, CDR2 SFDVKD. The length of the CDR3 is 12 residues.

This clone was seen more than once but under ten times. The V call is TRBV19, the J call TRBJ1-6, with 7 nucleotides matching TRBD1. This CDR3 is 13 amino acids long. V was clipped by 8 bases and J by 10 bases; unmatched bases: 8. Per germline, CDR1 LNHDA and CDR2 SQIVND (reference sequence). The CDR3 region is CASATGRNSPLHF. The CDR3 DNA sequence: TGTGCCAGTGCGACAGGGAGAAACTCACCCCTCCACTTT.

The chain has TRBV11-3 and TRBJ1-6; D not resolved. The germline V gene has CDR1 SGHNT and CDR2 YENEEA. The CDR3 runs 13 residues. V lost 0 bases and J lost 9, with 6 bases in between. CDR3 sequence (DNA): TGTGCCAGCAGCTTAGATCTGGCTTCACCCCTCCACTTT. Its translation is CASSLDLASPLHF.

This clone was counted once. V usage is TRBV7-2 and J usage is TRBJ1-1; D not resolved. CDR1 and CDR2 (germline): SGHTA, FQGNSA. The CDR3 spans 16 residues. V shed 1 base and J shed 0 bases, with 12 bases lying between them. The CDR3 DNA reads TGTGCCAGCAGCTTAGTTTCCAGTTCTTTGAACACTGAAGCTTTCTTT. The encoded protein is CASSLVSSSLNTEAFF.

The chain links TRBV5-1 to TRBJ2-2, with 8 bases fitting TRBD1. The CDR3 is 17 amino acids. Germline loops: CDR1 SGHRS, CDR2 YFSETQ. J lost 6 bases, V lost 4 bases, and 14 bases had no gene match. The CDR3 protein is CASSLGQGRFSAGELFF. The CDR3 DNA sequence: TGCGCCAGCAGCCTAGGACAGGGACGGTTTAGTGCCGGGGAGCTGTTTTTT.

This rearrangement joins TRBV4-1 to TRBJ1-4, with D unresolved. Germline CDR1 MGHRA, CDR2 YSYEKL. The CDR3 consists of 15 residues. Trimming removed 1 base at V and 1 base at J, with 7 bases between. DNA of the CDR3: TGCGCCAGCAGCCAAGTCCCAGGAACTAATGAAAAACTGTTTTTT. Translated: CASSQVPGTNEKLFF.

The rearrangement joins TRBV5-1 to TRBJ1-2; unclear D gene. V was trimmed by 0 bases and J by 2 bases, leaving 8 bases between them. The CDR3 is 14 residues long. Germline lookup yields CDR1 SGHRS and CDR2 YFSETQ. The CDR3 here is CASSLEPGNYGYTF. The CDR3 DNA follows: TGCGCCAGCAGCTTGGAACCAGGCAACTATGGCTACACCTTC.

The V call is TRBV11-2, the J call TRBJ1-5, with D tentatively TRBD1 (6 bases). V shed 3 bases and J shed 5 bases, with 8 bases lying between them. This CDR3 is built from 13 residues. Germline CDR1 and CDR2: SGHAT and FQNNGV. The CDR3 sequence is CASSLDRDQPQHF. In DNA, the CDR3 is TGTGCCAGCAGCTTGGACAGAGATCAGCCCCAGCATTTT.

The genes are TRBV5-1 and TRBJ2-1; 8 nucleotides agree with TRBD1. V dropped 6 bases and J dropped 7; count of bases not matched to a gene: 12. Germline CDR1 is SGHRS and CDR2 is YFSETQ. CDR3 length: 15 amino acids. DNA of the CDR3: TGCGCCAGCAATCTTGGACAGGGTTTCGGGAATGAGCAGTTCTTC. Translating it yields CASNLGQGFGNEQFF.

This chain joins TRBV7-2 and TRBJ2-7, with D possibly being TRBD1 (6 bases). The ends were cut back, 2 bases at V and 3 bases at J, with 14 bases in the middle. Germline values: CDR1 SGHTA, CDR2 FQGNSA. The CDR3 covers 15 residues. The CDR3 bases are TGTGCCAGCAGCTTAACGGCGGCAGGGGTCTACGAGCAGTACTTC. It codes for CASSLTAAGVYEQYF. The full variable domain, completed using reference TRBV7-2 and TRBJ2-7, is GAGVSQSPSNKVTEKGKDVELRCDPISGHTALYWYRQSLGQGLEFLIYFQGNSAPDKSGLPSDRFSAERTGGSVSTLTIQRTQQEDSAVYLCASSLTAAGVYEQYFGPGTRLTVT.

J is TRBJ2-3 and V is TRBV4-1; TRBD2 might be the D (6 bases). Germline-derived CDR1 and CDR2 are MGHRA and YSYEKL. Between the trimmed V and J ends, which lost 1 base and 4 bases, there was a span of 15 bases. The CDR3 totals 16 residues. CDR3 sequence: CASSQGRGTSADTQYF. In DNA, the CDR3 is TGCGCCAGCAGCCAAGGGCGCGGGACGAGCGCAGATACGCAGTATTTT.

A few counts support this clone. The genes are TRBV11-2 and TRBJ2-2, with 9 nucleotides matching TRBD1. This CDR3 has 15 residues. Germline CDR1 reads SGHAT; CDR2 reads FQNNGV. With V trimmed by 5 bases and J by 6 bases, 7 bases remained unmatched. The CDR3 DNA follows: TGTGCCAGCAGCGGGACAGGGAGTGTGCCCGGGGAGCTGTTTTTT. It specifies CASSGTGSVPGELFF.

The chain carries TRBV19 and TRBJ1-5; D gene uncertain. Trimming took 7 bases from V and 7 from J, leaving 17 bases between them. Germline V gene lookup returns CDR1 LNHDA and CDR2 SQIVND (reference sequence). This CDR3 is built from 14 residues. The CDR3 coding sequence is TGTGCCAGTACACGTGAAAACGGGAGGCAGCCCCAGCATTTT. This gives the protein CASTRENGRQPQHF.

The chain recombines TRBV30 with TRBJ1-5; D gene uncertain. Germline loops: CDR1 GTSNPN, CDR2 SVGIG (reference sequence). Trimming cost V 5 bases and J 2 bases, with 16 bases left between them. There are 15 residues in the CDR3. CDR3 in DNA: TGTGCCTGGTCCGCTCCGGGAGGAGGCAATCAGCCCCAGCATTTT. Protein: CAWSAPGGGNQPQHF.

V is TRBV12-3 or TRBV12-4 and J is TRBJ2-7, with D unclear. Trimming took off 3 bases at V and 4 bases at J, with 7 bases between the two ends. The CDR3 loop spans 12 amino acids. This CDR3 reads CASSFIGYEQYF. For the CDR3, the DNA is TGTGCCAGCAGTTTTATCGGGTACGAGCAGTACTTC.

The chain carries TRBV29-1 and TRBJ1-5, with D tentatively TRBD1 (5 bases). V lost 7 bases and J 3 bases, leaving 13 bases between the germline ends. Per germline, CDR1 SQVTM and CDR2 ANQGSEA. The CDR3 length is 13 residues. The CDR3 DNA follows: TGCAGCGCGACGGGGGGTACCAATCAGCCCCAGCATTTT. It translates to CSATGGTNQPQHF. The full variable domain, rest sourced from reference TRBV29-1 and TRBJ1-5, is SAVISQKPSRDICQRGTSLTIQCQVDSQVTMMFWYRQQPGQSLTLIATANQGSEATYESGFVIDKFPISRPNLTFSTLTVSNMSPEDSSIYLCSATGGTNQPQHFGDGTRLSIL.

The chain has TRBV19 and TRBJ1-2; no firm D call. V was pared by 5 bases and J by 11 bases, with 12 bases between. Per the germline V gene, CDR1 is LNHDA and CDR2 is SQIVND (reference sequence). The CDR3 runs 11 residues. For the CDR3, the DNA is TGTGCCAGTAGTGGAACAGAGAGATACACCTTC. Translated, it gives CASSGTERYTF.

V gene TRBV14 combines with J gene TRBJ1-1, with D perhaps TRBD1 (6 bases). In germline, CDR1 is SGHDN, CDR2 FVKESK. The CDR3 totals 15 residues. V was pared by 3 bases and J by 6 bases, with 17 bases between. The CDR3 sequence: CASSQRSIRTAEAFF. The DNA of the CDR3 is TGTGCCAGCAGCCAGAGATCTATCAGGACAGCTGAAGCTTTCTTT.

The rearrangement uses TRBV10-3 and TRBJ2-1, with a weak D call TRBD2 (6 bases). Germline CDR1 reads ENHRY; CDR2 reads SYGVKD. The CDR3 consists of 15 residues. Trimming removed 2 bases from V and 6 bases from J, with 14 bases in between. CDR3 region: CAISEKRADGNEQFF. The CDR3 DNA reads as TGTGCCATCAGTGAGAAGCGGGCGGATGGCAATGAGCAGTTCTTC.

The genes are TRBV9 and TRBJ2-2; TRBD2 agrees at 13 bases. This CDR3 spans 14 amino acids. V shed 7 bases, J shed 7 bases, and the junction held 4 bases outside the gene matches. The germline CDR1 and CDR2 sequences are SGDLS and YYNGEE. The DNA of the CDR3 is TGTGCCAGCGGACTAGCGGGAGTCGGCGGGGAGCTGTTTTTT. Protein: CASGLAGVGGELFF.

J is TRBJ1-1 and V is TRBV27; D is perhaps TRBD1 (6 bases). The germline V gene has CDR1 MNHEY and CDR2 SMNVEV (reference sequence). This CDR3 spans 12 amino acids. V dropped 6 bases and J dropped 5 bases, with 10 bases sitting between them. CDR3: CASRGGGTEAFF. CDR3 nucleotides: TGTGCCAGCAGAGGGGGGGGGACTGAAGCTTTCTTT.